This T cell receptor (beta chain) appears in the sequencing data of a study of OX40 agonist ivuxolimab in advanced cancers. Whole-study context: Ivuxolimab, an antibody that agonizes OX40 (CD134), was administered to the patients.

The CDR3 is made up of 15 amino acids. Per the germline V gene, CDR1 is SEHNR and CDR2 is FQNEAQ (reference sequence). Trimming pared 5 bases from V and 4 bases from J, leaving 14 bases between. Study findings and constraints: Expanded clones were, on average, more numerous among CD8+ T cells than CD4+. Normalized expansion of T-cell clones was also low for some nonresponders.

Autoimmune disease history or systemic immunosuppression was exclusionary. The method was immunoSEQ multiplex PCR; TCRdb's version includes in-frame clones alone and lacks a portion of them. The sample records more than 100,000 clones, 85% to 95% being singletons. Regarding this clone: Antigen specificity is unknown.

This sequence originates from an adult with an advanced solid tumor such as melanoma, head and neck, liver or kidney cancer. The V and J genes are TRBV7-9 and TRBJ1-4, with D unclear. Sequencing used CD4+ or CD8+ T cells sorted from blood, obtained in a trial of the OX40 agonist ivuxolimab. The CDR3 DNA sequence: TGTGCCAGCAGCACTCTTGGGGTTAATAATGAAAAACTGTTTTTT. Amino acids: CASSTLGVNNEKLFF.